This TCR beta chain came from a study of graft-versus-host responses after intestinal transplantation. Comment on this clone: The target antigen is unknown.

The table came from immunoSEQ multiplex PCR; TCRdb's copy has only in-frame clones and leaves some out. The table shows over 100,000 clones, with about 90% occurring only once. Study-wide results and limits: GvH clones were found in recipient marrow; some appeared first in ileum or blood.

This CDR3 region has 15 residues. The ends lost 6 bases at V and 1 base at J; junction bases unmatched: 5. Germline CDR1 and CDR2: LNHDA and SQIVND (reference sequence). This specimen was unstimulated CD4+ T cells sorted from spleen or lymph node cells, taken before intestinal transplant. The TCR was taken from a human donor who received an intestinal transplant. V gene TRBV19 combines with J gene TRBJ2-2; TRBD1 aligns across 7 bases. CDR3 DNA: TGTGCCAGTAGCCTCCGGACAGGGAACACCGGGGAGCTGTTTTTT. The encoded protein is CASSLRTGNTGELFF.